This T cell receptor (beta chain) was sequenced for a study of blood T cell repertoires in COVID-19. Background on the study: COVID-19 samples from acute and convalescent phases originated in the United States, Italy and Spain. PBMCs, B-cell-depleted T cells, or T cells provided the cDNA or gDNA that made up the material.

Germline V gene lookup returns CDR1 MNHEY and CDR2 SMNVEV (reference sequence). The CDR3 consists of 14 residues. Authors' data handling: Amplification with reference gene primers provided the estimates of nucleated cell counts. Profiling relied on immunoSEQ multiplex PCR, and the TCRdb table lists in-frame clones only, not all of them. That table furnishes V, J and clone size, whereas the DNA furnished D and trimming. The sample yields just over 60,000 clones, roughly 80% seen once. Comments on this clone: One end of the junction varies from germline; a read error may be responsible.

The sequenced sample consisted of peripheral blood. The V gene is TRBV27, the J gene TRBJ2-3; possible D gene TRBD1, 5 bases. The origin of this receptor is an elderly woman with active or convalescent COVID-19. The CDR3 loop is CVSKTDTRTDTQYF. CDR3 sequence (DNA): TGTGTCAGCAAGACGGACACCCGCACAGATACGCAGTATTTT.